This T cell receptor beta chain came from a study of cytomegalovirus exposure and HLA in healthy donors. General observations from the study: Common viral pathogens were later found to be apparently linked to several of the most significant clusters. CMV serostatus was the sole immune exposure information available.

CDR1 ENHRY and CDR2 SYGVKD come from the germline V gene. This CDR3 spans 16 amino acids. V shed 6 bases and J 0 bases; nucleotides not matched to a gene: 10. This clone was seen more than once but under ten times. Antigen specificity is unknown. In the PCR, 60 Vbeta and 13 Jbeta primers were used. Repertoires were generated with immunoSEQ multiplex PCR, while TCRdb's copy carries only in-frame clones and drops some. This sample has 200,000 to 300,000 clones, with 70% to 90% found just once. The chain combines TRBV10-3 with TRBJ1-2, with 7 bases aligning to TRBD1. The TCR comes from a woman between 40 and 50 years old in good health and CMV-seropositive. Sequencing was performed on PBMCs. The CDR3 spells CAIRNQGGRANYGYTF. In nucleotides, the CDR3 is TGTGCCATCAGGAATCAGGGGGGAAGGGCTAACTATGGCTACACCTTC.